One sample yielded the 11 T cell receptor beta chains listed below, sequenced in a study of T-cell reconstitution after alpha-beta-depleted transplantation in children. During its preparation, the TCRbeta library received unique molecular identifiers. TCRdb fed the PCR reads into MiXCR, producing one record per CDR3 protein. The sample shows 600,000 to 700,000 distinct CDR3 sequences, roughly 17% of them seen only once. The sequencing used PBMCs from the stem cell graft donor, collected from the stem cell graft. The origin of the receptors is a human donor who donated a stem cell graft to a child with acute myeloid leukemia.

The chain carries TRBV12-3 or TRBV12-4 and TRBJ1-5; D is unclear. Trimming removed 8 bases at V and 3 bases at J, with 8 bases between. The CDR3 is made up of 12 amino acids. The DNA of the CDR3 is TGTGCCAGCCAGTTTAACAATCAGCCCCAGCATTTT. Translation: CASQFNNQPQHF.

This clonotype has ten or more counts. The genes are TRBV29-1 and TRBJ1-4, with D tentatively TRBD1 (5 bases). Trimming took 6 bases from V and 6 from J, leaving 14 bases between them. From germline, CDR1 is SQVTM and CDR2 ANQGSEA. The CDR3 runs 13 residues. CDR3 amino acids: CSVGDEEHEKLFF. CDR3 sequence (DNA): TGCAGCGTCGGGGACGAGGAGCATGAAAAACTGTTTTTT.

There are a few counts of this clonotype. The chain couples TRBV12-3 or TRBV12-4 to TRBJ2-3, with D possibly being TRBD1 or TRBD2 (5 bases each). Trimming removed 3 bases from V and 5 bases from J, with 18 bases in between. The CDR3 is 16 amino acids. The CDR3 protein is CASSFLATGLGDTQYF. For the CDR3, the DNA is TGTGCCAGCAGTTTCCTAGCCACAGGTCTGGGAGATACGCAGTATTTT.

The sample holds many counts of this clonotype. The chain is built from TRBV29-1 and TRBJ2-5; D gene unclear. This CDR3 comprises 12 residues. From germline, CDR1 is SQVTM and CDR2 ANQGSEA. Trimming removed 4 bases from V and 0 bases from J, with 6 bases in between. The CDR3 sequence is CSVGRHQETQYF. The CDR3 bases are TGCAGCGTTGGACGACACCAAGAGACCCAGTACTTC.

This clonotype was found a few times. The genes are TRBV2 and TRBJ2-1; 8 bases map to TRBD1. V lost 4 bases and J lost 3; bases outside the gene matches: 8. The CDR3 totals 16 residues. Germline V gene data show CDR1 as SNHLY and CDR2 as FYNNEI. The CDR3 here is CASSARQGKSYNEQFF. In DNA, the CDR3 is TGTGCCAGCAGTGCCCGACAGGGGAAGAGCTACAATGAGCAGTTCTTC.

CDR3 sequence (DNA): TGTGCCAGCAGCCGCGACACAGCCTACGAGCAGTACTTC. Its translation: CASSRDTAYEQYF. The rearrangement uses TRBV6-6 and TRBJ2-7; D not certain. Germline CDR1 MNHNY, CDR2 SVGAGI (reference sequence). Trimming took 6 bases from V and 2 from J, leaving 11 bases between them. This CDR3 region has 13 residues.

The chain carries TRBV6-5 and TRBJ1-1; D call uncertain. Germline V gives CDR1 MNHEY, CDR2 SVGAGI. The CDR3 contains 14 residues. V shed 2 bases and J shed 5 bases, with 12 bases lying between them. CDR3 sequence (DNA): TGTGCCAGCAGTTACAAGGGCTTGGTGACTGAAGCTTTCTTT. Translated, it gives CASSYKGLVTEAFF.

This clonotype was seen many times. This rearrangement joins TRBV20-1 to TRBJ1-4; TRBD1 might be the D (6 bases). V shed 6 bases and J shed 3 bases, with 11 bases lying between them. Germline V gene sequence: CDR1 DFQATT, CDR2 SNEGSKA (reference sequence). There are 13 residues in the CDR3. CDR3 in amino acids: CSARTVSNEKLFF. DNA of the CDR3: TGCAGTGCCAGGACAGTATCTAATGAAAAACTGTTTTTT.

This clonotype turned up a few times. This chain connects TRBV28 to TRBJ2-5, with no clear D. The CDR3 runs 14 residues. Germline V CDR1 and CDR2: MDHEN, SYDVKM. With 7 bases removed from V and 5 bases from J, the gap between germline ends came to 17 bases. The CDR3 region is CASNPTLLGETQYF. In DNA form, the CDR3 reads TGTGCCAGCAACCCCACTCTACTTGGGGAGACCCAGTACTTC.

The rearrangement uses TRBV20-1 and TRBJ2-7; D gene uncertain. CDR1 is DFQATT, CDR2 SNEGSKA, per germline (reference sequence). The CDR3 has 20 residues. The CDR3 nucleotides are TGCAGAGACCTTTTGCCCTTAAGGAAATCCCTCGTTGTAACCCCCTACGAGCAGTACTTC. Residues: CRDLLPLRKSLVVTPYEQYF.

This clonotype was seen many times. The chain recombines TRBV6-5 with TRBJ2-1; a possible D gene is TRBD2 (5 bases). V lost 0 bases and J 2 bases, leaving 11 bases between the germline ends. This CDR3 has 16 residues. CDR1 is MNHEY, CDR2 SVGAGI, per germline. CDR3 residues: CASSYSSQRTYNEQFF. The DNA for the CDR3 is TGTGCCAGCAGTTACTCCAGCCAGCGGACCTACAATGAGCAGTTCTTC.